This record covers a single T cell receptor (beta chain). Its antigen is unknown. Sample-barcoded 5' priming and a J-beta primer mix drove a second PCR of 7 to 11 cycles. One entry per CDR3 protein results from TCRdb running MiXCR on the 5' RACE reads. The sample consists of hundreds of thousands of distinct CDR3 sequences, roughly three fifths of them appearing once. These data come from a study of blood T cells in healthy people across ages. Study-wide results and limits: A strong correlation between TCR beta diversity and naive T cell percentage was seen.

Sequencing was performed on blood. The sequence was collected from a man aged 35 to 55 in good health.

DNA of the CDR3: TGTGCCAGCAGCTTTGGGGACACCTCCTACGAGCAGTACTTC. Its translation: CASSFGDTSYEQYF. The rearrangement links TRBV11-2 to TRBJ2-7; tentatively, D is TRBD1 (6 bases). The CDR3 is 14 residues long. Per the germline V gene, CDR1 is SGHAT and CDR2 is FQNNGV. V lost 3 bases, J lost 0 bases, and 9 bases lay in between.